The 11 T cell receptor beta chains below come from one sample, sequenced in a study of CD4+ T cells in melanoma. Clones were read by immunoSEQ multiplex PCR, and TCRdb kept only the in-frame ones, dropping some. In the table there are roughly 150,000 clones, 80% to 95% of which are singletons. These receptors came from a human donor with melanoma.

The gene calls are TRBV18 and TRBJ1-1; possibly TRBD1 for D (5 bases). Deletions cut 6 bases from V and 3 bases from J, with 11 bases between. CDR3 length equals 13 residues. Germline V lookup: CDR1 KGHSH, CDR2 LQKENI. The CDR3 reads CASSVGADTEAFF. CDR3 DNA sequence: TGTGCCAGCTCGGTCGGGGCTGACACTGAAGCTTTCTTT.

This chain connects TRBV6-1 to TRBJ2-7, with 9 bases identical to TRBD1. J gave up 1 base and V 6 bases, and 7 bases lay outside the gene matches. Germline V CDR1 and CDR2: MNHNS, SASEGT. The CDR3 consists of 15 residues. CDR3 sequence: CASSPMTGGSYEQYF. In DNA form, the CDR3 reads TGTGCCAGCAGCCCCATGACAGGGGGATCCTACGAGCAGTACTTC.

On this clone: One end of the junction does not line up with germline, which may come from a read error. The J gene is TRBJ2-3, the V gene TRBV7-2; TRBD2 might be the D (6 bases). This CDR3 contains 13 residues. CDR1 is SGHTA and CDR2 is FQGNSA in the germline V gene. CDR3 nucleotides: TGTGCCAGCAGCTTAGGTGGGGACTTGACGCGGTATTTT. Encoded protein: CASSLGGDLTRYF.

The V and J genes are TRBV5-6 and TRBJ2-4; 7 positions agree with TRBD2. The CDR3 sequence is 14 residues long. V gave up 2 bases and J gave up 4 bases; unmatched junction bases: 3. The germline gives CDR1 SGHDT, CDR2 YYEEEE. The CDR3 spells CASSFRTRKNIQYF. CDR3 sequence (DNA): TGTGCCAGCAGCTTTAGGACTAGAAAAAACATTCAGTACTTC.

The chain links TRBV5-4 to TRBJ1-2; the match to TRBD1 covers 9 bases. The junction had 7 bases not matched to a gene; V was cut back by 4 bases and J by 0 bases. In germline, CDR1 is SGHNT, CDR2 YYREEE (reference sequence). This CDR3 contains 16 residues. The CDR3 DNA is TGTGCCAGCAGCCTCGGACAGGGGAGAGCTAACTATGGCTACACCTTC. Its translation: CASSLGQGRANYGYTF.

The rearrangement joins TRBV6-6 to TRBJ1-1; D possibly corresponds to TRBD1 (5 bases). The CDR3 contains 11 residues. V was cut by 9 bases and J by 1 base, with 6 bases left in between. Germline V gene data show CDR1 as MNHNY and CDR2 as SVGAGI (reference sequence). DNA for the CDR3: TGTGCCAGTAGGGGGAACACTGAAGCTTTCTTT. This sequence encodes CASRGNTEAFF.

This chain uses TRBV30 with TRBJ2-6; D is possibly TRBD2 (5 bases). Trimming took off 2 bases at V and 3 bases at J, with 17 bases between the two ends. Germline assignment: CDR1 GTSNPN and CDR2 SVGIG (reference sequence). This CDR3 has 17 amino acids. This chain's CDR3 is CAWSPAPSGYGANVLTF. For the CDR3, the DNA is TGTGCCTGGAGTCCCGCACCTTCGGGGTATGGGGCCAACGTCCTGACTTTC. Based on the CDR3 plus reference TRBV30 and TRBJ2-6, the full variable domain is SQTIHQWPATLVQPVGSPLSLECTVEGTSNPNLYWYRQAAGRGLQLLFYSVGIGQISSEVPQNLSASRPQDRQFILSSKKLLLSDSGFYLCAWSPAPSGYGANVLTFGAGSRLTVL.

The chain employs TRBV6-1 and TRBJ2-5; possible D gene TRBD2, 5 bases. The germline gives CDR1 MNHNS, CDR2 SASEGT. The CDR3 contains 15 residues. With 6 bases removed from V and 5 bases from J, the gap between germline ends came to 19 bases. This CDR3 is CASSEGPSFWETQYF. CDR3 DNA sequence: TGTGCCAGCAGCGAGGGTCCGTCCTTTTGGGAGACCCAGTACTTC.

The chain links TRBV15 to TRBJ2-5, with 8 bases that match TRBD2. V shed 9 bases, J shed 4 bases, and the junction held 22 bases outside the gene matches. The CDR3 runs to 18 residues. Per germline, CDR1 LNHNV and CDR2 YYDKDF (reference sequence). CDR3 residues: CATDRTGGARSMGETQYF. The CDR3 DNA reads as TGTGCCACTGACCGTACGGGGGGGGCCCGGTCGATGGGAGAGACCCAGTACTTC. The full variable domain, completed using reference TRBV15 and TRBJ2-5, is DAMVIQNPRYQVTQFGKPVTLSCSQTLNHNVMYWYQQKSSQAPKLLFHYYDKDFNNEADTPDNFQSRRPNTSFCFLDIRSPGLGDTAMYLCATDRTGGARSMGETQYFGPGTRLLVL.

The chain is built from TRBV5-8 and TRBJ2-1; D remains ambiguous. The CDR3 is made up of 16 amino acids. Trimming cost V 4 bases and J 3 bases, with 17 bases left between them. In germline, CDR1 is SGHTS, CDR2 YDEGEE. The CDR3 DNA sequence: TGTGCCAGCAGCCCAATCCTACGGGCAAGCTACAATGAGCAGTTCTTC. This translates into CASSPILRASYNEQFF.

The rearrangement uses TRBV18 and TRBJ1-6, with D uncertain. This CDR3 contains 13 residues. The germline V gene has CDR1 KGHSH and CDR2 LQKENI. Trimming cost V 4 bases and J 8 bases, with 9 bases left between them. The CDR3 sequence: CASSLTEDSPLHF. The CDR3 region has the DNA TGTGCCAGCTCACTTACAGAGGATTCACCCCTCCACTTT.